Listed below are T cell receptor beta chains from one sample, sequenced in a study of human T cells and chemical hapten exposure. One entry per CDR3 protein results from TCRdb running MiXCR on the RACE reads. The sample yields fewer than 200,000 distinct CDR3 sequences, around 30% seen once. The sample in question was whole blood, obtained in connection with sensitization to the hapten diphenylcyclopropenone (DPC). The source of these receptors is a woman between 25 and 40 years old with alopecia areata. Some clones in this sample may be carry-over from other donors' samples. Both conserved end residues are part of each CDR3. Fields, in order: D gene, clone size, V gene, J gene, CDR3 protein, CDR3 DNA. D genes are given only for firm matches. Size is omitted from some rows. Given values are once, few, many or a class for expanded clones.

>.|.|TRBV7-2|TRBJ2-3
CASSLAGAGWGSDTQYF
TGTGCCAGCAGCTTAGCTGGGGCAGGTTGGGGCTCGGATACGCAGTATTTT
>.|few|TRBV9|TRBJ2-2
CASGKGGSTGELFF
TGTGCCAGCGGGAAGGGGGGTAGCACCGGGGAGCTGTTTTTT
>.|.|TRBV15|TRBJ1-2
CATSRDRGTYGYTF
TGTGCCACCAGCAGAGATAGAGGGACCTATGGCTACACCTTC
>.|.|TRBV3-1|TRBJ2-5
CASSQVRPTEETQYF
TGTGCCAGCAGCCAAGTTCGACCAACAGAAGAGACCCAGTACTTC
>.|.|TRBV20-1|TRBJ1-6
CSARRQSSYNSPLHF
TGCAGTGCTAGACGGCAGAGCTCCTATAATTCACCCCTCCACTTT
>.|.|TRBV2|TRBJ1-2
CASQPVRGYTF
TGTGCCAGCCAGCCGGTCCGGGGCTACACCTTC
>.|.|TRBV5-5|TRBJ1-2
CASSISTVPVGYTF
TGTGCCAGCAGCATCTCGACGGTACCCGTTGGCTACACCTTC
>TRBD1|few|TRBV7-2|TRBJ2-2
CASSPHGTGNTGELFF
TGTGCCAGCAGCCCCCATGGGACAGGGAACACCGGGGAGCTGTTTTTT
>.|many|TRBV20-1|TRBJ1-1
CSVGMASEAFF
TGCAGTGTTGGGATGGCGTCTGAAGCTTTCTTT
>.|.|TRBV14|TRBJ2-1
CASSPFETGTYNEQFF
TGTGCCAGCAGCCCTTTCGAGACAGGCACCTACAATGAGCAGTTCTTC
>TRBD2|.|TRBV7-8|TRBJ2-2
CASSKPSGGSSGGELFF
TGTGCCAGCAGCAAGCCCAGCGGGGGGTCCTCCGGCGGGGAGCTGTTTTTT
>TRBD1|once|TRBV28|TRBJ1-2
CASSFAGQGDYGYTF
TGTGCCAGCAGTTTTGCGGGACAGGGGGACTATGGCTACACCTTC
>.|.|TRBV27|TRBJ1-3
CASSLVGGLGNTIYF
TGTGCCAGCAGTTTGGTCGGAGGGCTGGGAAACACCATATATTTT
>.|few|TRBV6-5|TRBJ1-1
CASSIGDWSTEAFF
TGTGCCAGCAGCATTGGGGACTGGAGCACTGAAGCTTTCTTT
>.|.|TRBV29-1|TRBJ2-7
CSVDLGRDSHEQYF
TGCAGCGTTGACCTGGGCCGGGATAGCCACGAGCAGTACTTC
>.|few|TRBV4-3|TRBJ2-1
CASSQSGRISSYNEQFF
TGCGCCAGCAGCCAGTCAGGAAGAATCAGCTCCTACAATGAGCAGTTCTTC
>.|few|TRBV29-1|TRBJ2-7
CSVAYGTNDEQYF
TGCAGCGTTGCTTATGGGACGAATGACGAGCAGTACTTC
>.|few|TRBV14|TRBJ2-1
CASSQELARPDNEQFF
TGTGCCAGCAGCCAAGAATTGGCCCGACCGGACAATGAGCAGTTCTTC
>.|.|TRBV6-2/TRBV6-3|TRBJ1-2
CASSRGRFDGYTF
TGTGCCAGCAGCCGCGGGAGGTTCGATGGCTACACCTTC
>.|.|TRBV20-1|TRBJ2-1
CSAPRIAVYNEQFF
TGCAGTGCTCCCCGAATAGCGGTCTACAATGAGCAGTTCTTC
>.|few|TRBV29-1|TRBJ1-5
CSAGGLGQPQHF
TGCAGCGCAGGAGGTTTGGGTCAGCCCCAGCATTTT
>.|many|TRBV2|TRBJ1-2
CASSEGGTALYGYTF
TGTGCCAGCAGTGAGGGGGGGACCGCCCTCTATGGCTACACCTTC
>TRBD2|.|TRBV10-2|TRBJ2-1
CASTLAGPGNEQFF
TGCGCCAGCACCCTAGCGGGGCCGGGTAATGAGCAGTTCTTC
>.|few|TRBV6-2/TRBV6-3|TRBJ1-6
CASSYHPLGFDSPLHF
TGTGCCAGCAGCTACCACCCCTTGGGTTTCGATTCACCCCTCCACTTT
>.|few|TRBV20-1|TRBJ1-5
CSARGQPATQPQHF
TGCAGTGCTCGGGGACAACCTGCGACTCAGCCCCAGCATTTT
>.|.|TRBV10-3|TRBJ1-6
CASRTAGAYNSPLHF
TGTGCCTCACGGACTGCCGGGGCCTATAATTCACCCCTCCACTTT
>.|.|TRBV4-2|TRBJ1-2
CASSQAGGTTNYGYTF
TGTGCCAGCAGCCAGGCCGGGGGGACCACTAACTATGGCTACACCTTC